This T cell receptor (beta chain) was found in a study of regulatory T cells in long-lasting Graves disease. The overall study: Graves' patients (newly diagnosed) had been on antithyroid drugs under 3 months.

With respect to this clonotype: Its matching antigen is unknown.

The V gene's germline CDR1 is KGHDR and CDR2 SFDVKD. V shed 4 bases and J 5 bases; nucleotides not matched to a gene: 6. CDR3 length equals 17 residues. Study findings and constraints: TRBV28 was favored in persistent disease, as were TRBJ1-2 and TRBJ2-5.

Assembly of TCR beta libraries relied on iRepertoire HTBI primers together with Arm-PCR of CDR3 regions. TCRdb passed the multiplex PCR reads through MiXCR, listing each CDR3 protein once. The top ten hold roughly 9.7% of the sample, which has about 540,000 distinct CDR3 sequences, roughly 12% seen once. As to time point: newly diagnosed GD, antithyroid drugs for less than 3 months. Construction of the TCR library relied on RNA isolated from PBMCs. Each of the patients was recruited from an endocrinology department situated in Xi'an, China. These data also featured in a second study, about T cells in Graves' hyperthyroidism and ophthalmopathy. This second report adds: Researchers found most expanded thyroid clonotypes above 0.001 in blood as well.

The rearrangement uses TRBV24-1 and TRBJ2-1; 14 bases match TRBD2. The specimen was peripheral blood mononuclear cells (PBMCs), collected at new diagnosis, from a patient treated with antithyroid drugs. The sequence came from a man aged 25 to 45 with Graves disease. The CDR3 DNA is TGTGCCACCAGTGAAACCGGGACTAGCGGGAGCCACAATGAGCAGTTCTTC. It codes for CATSETGTSGSHNEQFF.